This T cell receptor beta chain stems from a study of blood T cell repertoires in COVID-19. Study summary: Collection of acute and convalescent COVID-19 samples took place in the United States, Italy and Spain. The cDNA or gDNA used as material had been derived from T cells, B-cell-depleted T cells, or PBMCs.

CDR1 and CDR2 from the germline V gene are MNHEY and SVGAGI. The CDR3 is 15 residues long. The V gene lost 6 bases and the J gene lost 8 bases, with 20 bases spanning the gap. Original handling: Researchers report that nucleated cell counts were estimated from reference gene primer amplification. TCRdb's table, derived via immunoSEQ multiplex PCR, lists solely in-frame clones and lacks some. V and J calls and clone size are given by that table; D and trimming were obtained from the DNA. In the table there are about 190,000 clones, roughly 80% of which are singletons. The sample taken for sequencing was peripheral blood. The clonotype originates from a human donor in a cohort sampled during active COVID-19. V gene TRBV6-5 combines with J gene TRBJ2-1; a weak D match, TRBD1 (5 bases). As DNA, the CDR3 is TGTGCCAGCAGCCTAGGACGCAGGGTGGGTTATGAGCAGTTCTTC. The encoded protein is CASSLGRRVGYEQFF.